The sample holds one count of the clone carrying this TCR beta chain. The antigen remains unidentified. The data belong to a study of cytomegalovirus exposure and HLA in healthy donors. Looked up from germline, CDR1 is MDHEN and CDR2 is SYDVKM. V was clipped by 4 bases and J by 8 bases, with 17 bases between them. The CDR3 runs 14 residues. This PCR relied on a set of 60 Vbeta primers and 13 Jbeta primers. The protocol was immunoSEQ multiplex PCR, while the TCRdb copy is restricted to in-frame clones and leaves out a portion. The data contain tens of thousands of clones, about 80% of them seen just once; the ten biggest clones take up roughly 1.3%. Study observations and caveats: It was confirmed in vitro that a few of the CMV-associated chains were specific for CMV antigens. Donor immune exposure was known only as CMV serostatus. A later examination showed that TCR association rates differed by HLA locus, with DRB1 most and HLA-C fewest. Reports indicate that TCR beta sequences accurately predicted the HLA-A and HLA-B alleles of most subjects.

Sequencing was performed on PBMCs. The J gene is TRBJ1-2, the V gene TRBV28, with D possibly matching TRBD1 (6 bases). The TCR originated in a male donor in good health and CMV-seronegative. CDR3 in amino acids: CASSSTGILAGYTF. The CDR3 nucleotides read TGTGCCAGCAGTTCTACAGGGATTCTCGCGGGCTACACCTTC.